This T cell receptor beta chain was observed in a study of beta chain features in type 1 diabetes. General study points: Shortening that was moderate but significant affected the TCRB CDR3s of Type 1 diabetes patients in all four CD4+ subsets. The VDJ junctions of type 1 diabetes patients carried fewer insertions and more deletions.

As every portion of the isolated RNA was reverse transcribed, the sequencing read expressed TCRB transcripts. Generated by immunoSEQ multiplex PCR, the TCRdb table keeps only in-frame clones and is missing some. The repertoire includes 300,000 to 400,000 clones, 9.5% to 10% of them detected once, and 0.6% sits in the top ten. Only one heparinised blood draw was taken per donor, and its volume averaged about 120 mL. CD4+ naive, central memory, regulatory and stem cell-like memory cells were sorted via CD45RO/CCR7/CD25/CD127/CD95/CD27. Worth noting for this clone: As yet, its antigen is unknown.

The source material was central memory CD4+ T cells from blood. The sequence derives from a man aged 30 to 39 with type 1 diabetes.

The CDR3: CASSRDTNYGYTF. The CDR3 DNA follows: TGTGCCAGCAGCCGTGACACCAACTATGGCTACACCTTC. J is TRBJ1-2 and V is TRBV16; D ambiguous. The CDR3 length is 13 residues. CDR1 and CDR2 from the germline V gene are KGHSY and FQNENV. V dropped 4 bases and J dropped 2 bases, with 8 bases sitting between them.